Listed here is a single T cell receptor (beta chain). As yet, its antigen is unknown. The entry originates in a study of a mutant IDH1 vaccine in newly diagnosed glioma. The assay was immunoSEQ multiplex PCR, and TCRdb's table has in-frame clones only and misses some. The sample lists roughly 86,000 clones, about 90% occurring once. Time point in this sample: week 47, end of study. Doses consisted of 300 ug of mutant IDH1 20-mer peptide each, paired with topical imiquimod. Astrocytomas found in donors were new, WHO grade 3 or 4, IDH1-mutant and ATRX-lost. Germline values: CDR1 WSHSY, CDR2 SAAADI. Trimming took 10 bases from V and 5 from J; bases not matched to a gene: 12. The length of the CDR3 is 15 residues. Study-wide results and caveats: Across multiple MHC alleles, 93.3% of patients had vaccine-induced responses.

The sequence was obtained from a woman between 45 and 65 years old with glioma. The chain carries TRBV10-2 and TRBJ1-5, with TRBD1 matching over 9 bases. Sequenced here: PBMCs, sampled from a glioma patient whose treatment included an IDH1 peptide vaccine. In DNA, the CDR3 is TGCGCCACCAAGGACAGGGGCCGCCCCGATCAGCCCCAGCATTTT. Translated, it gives CATKDRGRPDQPQHF.